The T cell receptor (beta chain) under discussion was sequenced for a study of regulatory T cells in long-lasting Graves disease. In the study overall: Positive TSH receptor antibodies alongside over 5 years of antithyroid drugs were what marked Graves' disease as persistent. Study-wide points: Persistent disease samples used TRBV28, TRBJ1-2 and TRBJ2-5 preferentially. Rather than thyroid tissue, only peripheral blood underwent study.

Sample time point: persistent/refractory GD, antithyroid drugs over 5 years with positive TRAb. The authors made the TCR library using RNA they extracted from PBMCs. The collection involved drawing approximately 9 milliliters of peripheral blood into EDTA tubes. This clonotype turned up a few times. Its cognate antigen is unknown. Trimming left V 1 base short and J 7 bases short, with 8 bases between. Germline CDR1 SGHDT, CDR2 YYEEEE. The CDR3 is 12 residues long. CDR3-region Arm-PCR and iRepertoire HTBI primers produced the TCR beta libraries. A single record per CDR3 protein comes from TCRdb applying MiXCR to the multiplex PCR reads. Of a few hundred thousand distinct CDR3 sequences listed, about a quarter are singletons.

This clonotype was sampled from a female donor with Graves disease. The sequencing here drew on peripheral blood mononuclear cells (PBMCs), taken when the disease was refractory, from a patient treated with antithyroid drugs. V and J are TRBV5-6 and TRBJ1-1; D is undetermined. CDR3 coding DNA: TGTGCCAGCAGCTTGCTCAGGAGTGAAGCTTTCTTT. Its protein is CASSLLRSEAFF. Variable domain in full (rest from reference TRBV5-6 and TRBJ1-1): DAGVTQSPTHLIKTRGQQVTLRCSPKSGHDTVSWYQQALGQGPQFIFQYYEEEERQRGNFPDRFSGHQFPNYSSELNVNALLLGDSALYLCASSLLRSEAFFGQGTRLTVV.